The 25 T cell receptor beta chains listed next were all sequenced from one sample in a study of blood T cell repertoires in COVID-19. TCRdb keeps only in-frame clones here, not all; method: immunoSEQ multiplex PCR. The sample gives approximately 99,000 clones, roughly 86% of which show up once; roughly 21% is in the top ten. The material sequenced was peripheral blood. These receptors came from a human donor in a cohort sampled during active COVID-19.

This clone is labeled as medium-sized (0.01 to 0.1%). The chain has TRBV2 and TRBJ1-1; no reliable D call. This CDR3 is 13 amino acids long. Trimming removed 4 bases from V and 3 bases from J, with 9 bases in between. Germline V lookup: CDR1 SNHLY, CDR2 FYNNEI. In DNA, the CDR3 is TGTGCCAGCAGTGCCCTAGAGGACACTGAAGCTTTCTTT. It is translated as CASSALEDTEAFF.

The rearrangement uses TRBV7-9 and TRBJ1-2; 9 bases agree with TRBD1. CDR3 length equals 17 residues. Germline trimming cut 5 bases from V and 2 bases from J; bases unmatched to any gene: 12. Germline V lookup: CDR1 SEHNR, CDR2 FQNEAQ (reference sequence). CDR3 sequence: CASSGDLLQGANYGYTF. The CDR3 DNA reads as TGTGCCAGCAGCGGAGATTTATTACAGGGGGCCAACTATGGCTACACCTTC.

This clone showed up just once. The V call is TRBV25-1, the J call TRBJ2-5; D might be TRBD1 (5 bases). The V gene lost 6 bases and the J gene lost 5 bases, with 19 bases spanning the gap. From germline, CDR1 is MGHDK and CDR2 SYGVNS. This CDR3 has 15 residues. CDR3 in amino acids: CASSQTGPRRETQYF. The CDR3 DNA sequence: TGTGCCAGCAGCCAAACAGGTCCCCGTCGCGAGACCCAGTACTTC.

The chain joins TRBV7-6 to TRBJ1-6; TRBD1 might be the D (5 bases). The CDR3 is 13 amino acids. CDR1 and CDR2 (germline): SGHVS, FNYEAQ. V was clipped by 5 bases and J by 9 bases, with 11 bases between them. This chain's CDR3 is CASSTNRFSPLHF. DNA of the CDR3: TGTGCCAGCAGCACCAACAGGTTTTCACCCCTCCACTTT.

CDR3 bases: TGTGCCAGCAGGAGGGAGGGAGATAATTCACCCCTCCACTTT. This encodes CASRREGDNSPLHF. This chain links TRBV9 with TRBJ1-6; no reliable D call. Germline V lookup: CDR1 SGDLS, CDR2 YYNGEE. The CDR3 runs to 14 residues. Trimming left V 5 bases short and J 5 bases short, with 11 bases between.

The chain joins TRBV9 to TRBJ2-1, with 9 bases aligning to TRBD2. The V segment lost 0 bases and the J segment 6 bases; nucleotides outside the gene matches: 13. The CDR3 consists of 18 residues. From germline, CDR1 is SGDLS and CDR2 YYNGEE. The CDR3: CASSVEGGGRGRANEQFF. CDR3 DNA: TGTGCCAGCAGCGTAGAGGGGGGGGGTCGCGGGAGGGCCAATGAGCAGTTCTTC.

The chain is built from TRBV7-9 and TRBJ1-2, with D tentatively TRBD1 (5 bases). Trimming left V 8 bases short and J 4 bases short, with 11 bases between. The CDR3 is made up of 12 amino acids. Germline V gives CDR1 SEHNR, CDR2 FQNEAQ (reference sequence). CDR3 protein: CASEAGGYGYTF. The CDR3 DNA follows: TGTGCCAGCGAAGCCGGGGGCTATGGCTACACCTTC. The full variable domain, rest sourced from reference TRBV7-9 and TRBJ1-2, is DTGVSQNPRHKITKRGQNVTFRCDPISEHNRLYWYRQTLGQGPEFLTYFQNEAQLEKSRLLSDRFSAERPKGSFSTLEIQRTEQGDSAMYLCASEAGGYGYTFGSGTRLTVV.

The rearrangement links TRBV7-3 to TRBJ2-7, with D tentatively TRBD1 (6 bases). Germline V gene lookup returns CDR1 SGHTA and CDR2 FQGTGA. The CDR3 covers 14 residues. Trimming cost V 2 bases and J 2 bases, with 10 bases left between them. The CDR3 sequence: CASSLEQGPYEQYF. CDR3 coding DNA: TGTGCCAGCAGCTTAGAACAGGGACCCTACGAGCAGTACTTC.

This clone appeared once. This chain's CDR3 is CASSVDRANYGYTF. CDR3 coding DNA: TGTGCCAGCAGCGTGGACAGGGCTAACTATGGCTACACCTTC. The chain links TRBV9 to TRBJ1-2, with 8 bases lining up with TRBD1. This CDR3 contains 14 residues. Germline trimming cut 2 bases from V and 0 bases from J; bases unmatched to any gene: 0. From germline, CDR1 is SGDLS and CDR2 YYNGEE.

The chain combines TRBV5-1 with TRBJ2-6; D is perhaps TRBD1 (6 bases). This CDR3 region has 18 residues. Deletions cut 3 bases from V and 2 bases from J, with 18 bases between. Per the germline V gene, CDR1 is SGHRS and CDR2 is YFSETQ. This CDR3 is CASSSVGQGKPGANVLTF. The CDR3 DNA sequence: TGCGCCAGCAGCTCCGTGGGGCAGGGGAAACCTGGGGCCAACGTCCTGACTTTC.

The chain has TRBV7-6 and TRBJ2-2; 16 nucleotides agree with TRBD2. The V gene end was trimmed by 4 bases and the J gene end by 7 bases; junction bases not matched to a gene: 6. This CDR3 is 17 amino acids long. Germline V gene sequence: CDR1 SGHVS, CDR2 FNYEAQ. Here the CDR3 reads CASSSGLAGGLVGELFF. In nucleotides, the CDR3 is TGTGCCAGCAGCTCGGGACTAGCGGGAGGGCTAGTCGGGGAGCTGTTTTTT. Variable domain in full (rest from reference TRBV7-6 and TRBJ2-2): GAGVSQSPRYKVTKRGQDVALRCDPISGHVSLYWYRQALGQGPEFLTYFNYEAQQDKSGLPNDRFSAERPEGSISTLTIQRTEQRDSAMYRCASSSGLAGGLVGELFFGEGSRLTVL.

The rearrangement uses TRBV3-1 (or the pseudogene TRBV3-2) and TRBJ2-2, with TRBD2 identical over 7 bases. CDR1 and CDR2 from the germline V gene are LGHDT and YNNKEL (reference sequence). V lost 1 base to trimming and J lost 8 bases; unmatched junction nucleotides: 7. The CDR3 loop spans 15 amino acids. As DNA, the CDR3 is TGTGCCAGCAGCCAAGCGGGGAGGGCTTCAGGGGAGCTGTTTTTT. As protein: CASSQAGRASGELFF.

The chain is built from TRBV25-1 and TRBJ1-1; D is unclear. This CDR3 spans 16 amino acids. CDR1 and CDR2 from the germline V gene are MGHDK and SYGVNS. V lost 3 bases and J 0 bases, leaving 14 bases between the germline ends. DNA for the CDR3: TGTGCCAGCAGTGATGTTTTGCGAGACATGAACACTGAAGCTTTCTTT. Its translation is CASSDVLRDMNTEAFF.

V is TRBV15 and J is TRBJ2-7, with 10 positions matching TRBD2. Germline loops: CDR1 LNHNV, CDR2 YYDKDF (reference sequence). The V segment lost 9 bases and the J segment 4 bases; nucleotides outside the gene matches: 12. This CDR3 has 15 residues. CDR3 in amino acids: CATRSGRSLSYEQYF. The CDR3 DNA is TGTGCCACTCGTAGCGGGAGGTCACTCTCATACGAGCAGTACTTC. The variable domain in full, with the rest retrieved from reference TRBV15 and TRBJ2-7, is DAMVIQNPRYQVTQFGKPVTLSCSQTLNHNVMYWYQQKSSQAPKLLFHYYDKDFNNEADTPDNFQSRRPNTSFCFLDIRSPGLGDTAMYLCATRSGRSLSYEQYFGPGTRLTVT.

The chain links TRBV11-2 to TRBJ2-7; 11 positions match TRBD2. V gave up 5 bases and J gave up 6 bases; unmatched junction bases: 12. Germline-derived CDR1 and CDR2 are SGHAT and FQNNGV. The CDR3 is made up of 16 amino acids. Written as DNA, the CDR3 is TGTGCCAGCAGCGAGAATAGCGGGAGGGCCGAAGGCGAGCAGTACTTC. Protein sequence: CASSENSGRAEGEQYF.

The chain joins TRBV25-1 to TRBJ2-7, with 9 positions matching TRBD1. The CDR3 covers 15 residues. Germline trimming cut 7 bases from V and 2 bases from J; bases unmatched to any gene: 9. The germline V gene encodes CDR1 MGHDK and CDR2 SYGVNS. Here the CDR3 reads CASTGDRAGAYEQYF. The CDR3 nucleotides read TGTGCCAGCACGGGGGACAGGGCTGGGGCCTACGAGCAGTACTTC.

V usage is TRBV28 and J usage is TRBJ1-5; D perhaps matches TRBD1 (5 bases). The V gene's germline CDR1 is MDHEN and CDR2 SYDVKM. The V and J ends lost 5 bases and 7 bases respectively, with 21 bases between them. The length of the CDR3 is 16 residues. The CDR3 loop reads CASSPPGLGVRQPQHF. DNA of the CDR3: TGTGCCAGCAGTCCTCCGGGACTCGGTGTACGACAGCCCCAGCATTTT.

The chain couples TRBV7-2 to TRBJ1-2, with 7 bases fitting TRBD1. Germline lookup yields CDR1 SGHTA and CDR2 FQGNSA. The CDR3 runs to 15 residues. The ends lost 5 bases at V and 2 bases at J; junction bases unmatched: 8. This chain's CDR3 is CASSINPGQNYGYTF. The CDR3 DNA sequence: TGTGCCAGCAGCATAAACCCGGGACAGAACTATGGCTACACCTTC.

The gene calls are TRBV27 and TRBJ2-3; D is unresolved. The V end was cut by 6 bases, the J end by 0 bases, with 10 bases between. Per germline, CDR1 MNHEY and CDR2 SMNVEV (reference sequence). The CDR3 is 14 amino acids. The CDR3 loop is CASSWALSTDTQYF. CDR3 sequence (DNA): TGTGCCAGCAGCTGGGCTCTTAGCACAGATACGCAGTATTTT.

The J gene is TRBJ2-1, the V gene TRBV19; TRBD2 matches 7 bases. With 11 bases clipped from V and 12 bases from J, the junction kept 19 bases outside the gene matches. Germline V gene sequence: CDR1 LNHDA, CDR2 SQIVND (reference sequence). There are 14 residues in the CDR3. The CDR3 reads CARSPGLGSGWQFF. In DNA form, the CDR3 reads TGTGCCCGCTCCCCCGGACTAGGATCTGGGTGGCAGTTCTTC.

The chain uses TRBV28 and TRBJ2-7; a weak D match, TRBD1 (5 bases). Trimming cost V 7 bases and J 7 bases, with 14 bases left between them. Germline loops: CDR1 MDHEN, CDR2 SYDVKM. CDR3 length equals 12 residues. CDR3 sequence (DNA): TGTGCCAGCATGCAGGGTGTAGGAGAGCAGTACTTC. This translates into CASMQGVGEQYF.

The chain has TRBV19 and TRBJ2-7, with 8 bases lining up with TRBD1. The CDR3 has 15 amino acids. Germline-derived CDR1 and CDR2 are LNHDA and SQIVND (reference sequence). Trimming cost V 6 bases and J 2 bases; bases outside gene matches: 9. As DNA, the CDR3 is TGTGCCAGTAGACCCAGGTCAGGGGGCCCCTACGAGCAGTACTTC. This translates into CASRPRSGGPYEQYF.

The J gene is TRBJ2-7, the V gene TRBV6-5; D is unresolved. With 2 bases removed from V and 0 bases from J, the gap between germline ends came to 8 bases. Germline CDR1 is MNHEY and CDR2 is SVGAGI. This CDR3 spans 14 amino acids. In nucleotides, the CDR3 is TGTGCCAGCAGTTACGCACTGAGCTCCTACGAGCAGTACTTC. Amino acids: CASSYALSSYEQYF.

The rearrangement links TRBV19 to TRBJ2-1; TRBD1 aligns across 7 bases. This CDR3 has 16 residues. The germline CDR1 and CDR2 sequences are LNHDA and SQIVND (reference sequence). J gave up 6 bases and V 3 bases, and 11 bases lay outside the gene matches. The CDR3 coding sequence is TGTGCCAGTAGTATGCGGACAGGTGGGGGTCCCAATGAGCAGTTCTTC. It codes for CASSMRTGGGPNEQFF. The full variable domain, in which reference TRBV19 and TRBJ2-1 provide the parts outside the CDR3, is DGGITQSPKYLFRKEGQNVTLSCEQNLNHDAMYWYRQDPGQGLRLIYYSQIVNDFQKGDIAEGYSVSREKKESFPLTVTSAQKNPTAFYLCASSMRTGGGPNEQFFGPGTRLTVL.

CDR3 residues: CATCPDRGSYEQYF. The CDR3 DNA reads as TGTGCCACCTGTCCGGACAGGGGGTCCTACGAGCAGTACTTC. This chain links TRBV10-3 with TRBJ2-7; 10 bases align to TRBD1. The CDR3 length is 14 residues. The germline gives CDR1 ENHRY, CDR2 SYGVKD. V lost 10 bases to trimming and J lost 1 base; unmatched junction nucleotides: 7.